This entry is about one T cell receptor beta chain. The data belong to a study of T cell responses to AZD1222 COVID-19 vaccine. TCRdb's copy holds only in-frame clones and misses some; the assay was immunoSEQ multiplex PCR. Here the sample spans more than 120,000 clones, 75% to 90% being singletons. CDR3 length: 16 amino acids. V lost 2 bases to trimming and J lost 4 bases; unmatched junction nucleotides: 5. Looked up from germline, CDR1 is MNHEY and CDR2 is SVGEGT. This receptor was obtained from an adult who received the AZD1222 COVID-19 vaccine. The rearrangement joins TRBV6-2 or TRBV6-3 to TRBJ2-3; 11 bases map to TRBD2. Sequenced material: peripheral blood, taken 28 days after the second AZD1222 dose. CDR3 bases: TGTGCCAGCAGTTACGGGCTACTAGCGGGAGCAGATACGCAGTATTTT. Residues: CASSYGLLAGADTQYF.